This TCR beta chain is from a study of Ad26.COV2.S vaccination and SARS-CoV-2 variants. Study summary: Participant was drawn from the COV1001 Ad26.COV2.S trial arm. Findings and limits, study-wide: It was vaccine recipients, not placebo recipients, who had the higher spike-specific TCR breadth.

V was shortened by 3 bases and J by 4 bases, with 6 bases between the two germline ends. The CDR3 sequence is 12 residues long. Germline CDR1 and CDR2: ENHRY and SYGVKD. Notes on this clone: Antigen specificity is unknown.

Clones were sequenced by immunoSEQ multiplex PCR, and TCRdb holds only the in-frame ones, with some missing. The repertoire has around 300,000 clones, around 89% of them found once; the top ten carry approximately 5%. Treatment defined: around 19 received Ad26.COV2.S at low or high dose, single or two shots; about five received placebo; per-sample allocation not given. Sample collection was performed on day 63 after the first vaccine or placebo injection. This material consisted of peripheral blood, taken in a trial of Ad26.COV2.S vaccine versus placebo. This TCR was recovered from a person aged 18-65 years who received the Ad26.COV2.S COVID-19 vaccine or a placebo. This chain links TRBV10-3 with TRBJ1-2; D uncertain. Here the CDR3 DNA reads TGTGCCATCAGTGAATCGGTCTATGGCTACACCTTC. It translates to CAISESVYGYTF.